This T cell receptor beta chain came from a study of sequential checkpoint blockade in melanoma. Specified treatment: randomized to nivolumab then ipilimumab (arm A) or the reverse (arm B). Sequenced by immunoSEQ multiplex PCR; TCRdb stores in-frame clones only, minus some. The sample shows roughly 9,300 clones, 76% of them seen only once. This clonotype was obtained from a human donor with melanoma. This specimen was CD8+ T cells sorted from blood (inferred from file names), taken from a patient given nivolumab and ipilimumab in sequence.

The CDR3, as DNA: TGTGCCAGTAGTCCTACCCATCCCCGGGACACAATGGTCGGGGACGTTAAAGCTTTCTTT. It yields the protein CASSPTHPRDTMVGDVKAFF. V and J are TRBV19 and TRBJ1-1; TRBD1 is a possible D gene (6 bases). Trimming pared 5 bases from V and 9 bases from J, leaving 37 bases between. The germline gives CDR1 LNHDA, CDR2 SQIVND (reference sequence). The CDR3 consists of 20 residues. The complete variable domain, with remaining parts taken from reference TRBV19 and TRBJ1-1, reads DGGITQSPKYLFRKEGQNVTLSCEQNLNHDAMYWYRQDPGQGLRLIYYSQIVNDFQKGDIAEGYSVSREKKESFPLTVTSAQKNPTAFYLCASSPTHPRDTMVGDVKAFFGQGTRLTVV.